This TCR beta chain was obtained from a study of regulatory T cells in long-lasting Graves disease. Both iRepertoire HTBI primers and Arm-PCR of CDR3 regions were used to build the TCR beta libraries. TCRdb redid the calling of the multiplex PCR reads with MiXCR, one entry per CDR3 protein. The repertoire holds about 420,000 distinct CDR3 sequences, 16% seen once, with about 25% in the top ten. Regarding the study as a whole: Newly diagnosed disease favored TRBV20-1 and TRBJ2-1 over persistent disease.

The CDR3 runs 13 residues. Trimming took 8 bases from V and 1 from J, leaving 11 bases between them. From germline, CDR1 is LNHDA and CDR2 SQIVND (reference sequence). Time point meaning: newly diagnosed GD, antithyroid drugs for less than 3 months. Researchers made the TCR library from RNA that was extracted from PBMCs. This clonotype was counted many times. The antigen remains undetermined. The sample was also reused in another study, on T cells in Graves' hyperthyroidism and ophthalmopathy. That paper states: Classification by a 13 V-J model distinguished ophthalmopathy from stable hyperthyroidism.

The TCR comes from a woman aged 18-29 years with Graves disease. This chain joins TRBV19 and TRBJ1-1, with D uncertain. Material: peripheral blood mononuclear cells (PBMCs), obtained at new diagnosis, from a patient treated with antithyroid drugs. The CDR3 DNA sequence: TGTGCCAGTTTCAGGTACGGGAACACTGAAGCTTTCTTT. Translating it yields CASFRYGNTEAFF. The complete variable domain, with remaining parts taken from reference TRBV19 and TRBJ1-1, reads DGGITQSPKYLFRKEGQNVTLSCEQNLNHDAMYWYRQDPGQGLRLIYYSQIVNDFQKGDIAEGYSVSREKKESFPLTVTSAQKNPTAFYLCASFRYGNTEAFFGQGTRLTVV.